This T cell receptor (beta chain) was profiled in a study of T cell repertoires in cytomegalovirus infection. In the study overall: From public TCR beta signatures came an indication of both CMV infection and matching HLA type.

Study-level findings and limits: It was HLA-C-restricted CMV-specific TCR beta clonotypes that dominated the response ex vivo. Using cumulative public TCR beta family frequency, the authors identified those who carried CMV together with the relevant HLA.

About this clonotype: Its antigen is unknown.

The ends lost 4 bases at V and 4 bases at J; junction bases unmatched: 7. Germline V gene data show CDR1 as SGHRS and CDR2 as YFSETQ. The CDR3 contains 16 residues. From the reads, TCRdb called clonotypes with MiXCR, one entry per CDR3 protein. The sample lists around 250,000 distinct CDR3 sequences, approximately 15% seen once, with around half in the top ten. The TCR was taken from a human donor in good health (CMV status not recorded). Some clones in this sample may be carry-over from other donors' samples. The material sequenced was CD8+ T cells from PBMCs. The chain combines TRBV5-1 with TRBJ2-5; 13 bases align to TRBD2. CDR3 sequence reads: CASSDGLAGAGETQYF. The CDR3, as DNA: TGCGCCAGCAGCGACGGACTAGCGGGGGCCGGAGAGACCCAGTACTTC. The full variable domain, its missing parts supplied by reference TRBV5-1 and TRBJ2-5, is KAGVTQTPRYLIKTRGQQVTLSCSPISGHRSVSWYQQTPGQGLQFLFEYFSETQRNKGNFPGRFSGRQFSNSRSEMNVSTLELGDSALYLCASSDGLAGAGETQYFGPGTRLLVL.